Sequencing of this TCR beta chain was carried out in a study of regulatory T cells in long-lasting Graves disease. Across the study: Freshly diagnosed Graves' patients had used antithyroid drugs for under 3 months. Study results and caveats: Lower TCR diversity was seen in persistent Graves' patients than in newly diagnosed ones.

The CDR3 spans 15 residues. Germline assignment: CDR1 MNHEY and CDR2 SMNVEV (reference sequence). The junction had 8 bases not matched to a gene; V was cut back by 5 bases and J by 4 bases. This clonotype was seen many times. Antigen specificity is unknown. The time point was: newly diagnosed GD, antithyroid drugs for less than 3 months. Researchers made the TCR library from RNA that was extracted from PBMCs. Investigators prepared the TCR beta libraries by applying iRepertoire HTBI primers and Arm-PCR of CDR3 regions. TCRdb reprocessed the multiplex PCR reads with MiXCR, giving one entry per CDR3 protein. The table records some 490,000 distinct CDR3 sequences, 12% of them present only once. These data were also filed under a second study, of T cells in Graves' hyperthyroidism and ophthalmopathy. That work adds: Most expanded thyroid clonotypes above 0.001 recurred in blood.

This chain uses TRBV27 with TRBJ2-7, with 10 bases that match TRBD1. The sequences come from peripheral blood mononuclear cells (PBMCs), collected at new diagnosis, from a patient treated with antithyroid drugs. This TCR derives from a woman in her twenties or thirties with Graves disease. CDR3 loop: CASSGPGQGTYEQYF. The DNA for the CDR3 is TGTGCCAGCAGTGGCCCGGGACAGGGGACGTACGAGCAGTACTTC.